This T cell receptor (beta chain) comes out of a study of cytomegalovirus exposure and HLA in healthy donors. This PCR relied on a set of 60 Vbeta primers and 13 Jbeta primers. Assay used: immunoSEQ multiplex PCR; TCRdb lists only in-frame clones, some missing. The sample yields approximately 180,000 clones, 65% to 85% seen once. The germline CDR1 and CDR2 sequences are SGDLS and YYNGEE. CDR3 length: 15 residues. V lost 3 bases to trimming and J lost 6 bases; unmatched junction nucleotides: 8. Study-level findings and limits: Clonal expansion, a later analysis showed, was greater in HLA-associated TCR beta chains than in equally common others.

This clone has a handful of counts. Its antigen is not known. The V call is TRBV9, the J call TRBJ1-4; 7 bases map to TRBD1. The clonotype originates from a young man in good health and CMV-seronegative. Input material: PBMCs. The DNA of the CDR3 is TGTGCCAGCAGCGCGACAGGGCTGCCTTATGAAAAACTGTTTTTT. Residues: CASSATGLPYEKLFF.